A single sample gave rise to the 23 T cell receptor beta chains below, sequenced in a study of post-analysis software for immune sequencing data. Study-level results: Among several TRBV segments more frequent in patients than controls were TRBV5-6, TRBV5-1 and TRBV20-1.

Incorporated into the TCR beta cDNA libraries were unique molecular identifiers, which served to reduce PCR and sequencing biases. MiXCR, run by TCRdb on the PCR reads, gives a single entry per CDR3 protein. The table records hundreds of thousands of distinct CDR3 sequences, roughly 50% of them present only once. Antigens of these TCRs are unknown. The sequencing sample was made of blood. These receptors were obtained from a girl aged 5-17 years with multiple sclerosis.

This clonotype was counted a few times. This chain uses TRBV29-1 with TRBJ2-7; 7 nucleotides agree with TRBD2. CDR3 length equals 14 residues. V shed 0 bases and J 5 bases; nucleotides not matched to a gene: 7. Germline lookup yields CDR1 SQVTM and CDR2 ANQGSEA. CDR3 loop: CSVEDPGLGNEQYF. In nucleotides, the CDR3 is TGCAGCGTTGAAGATCCCGGACTAGGGAACGAGCAGTACTTC.

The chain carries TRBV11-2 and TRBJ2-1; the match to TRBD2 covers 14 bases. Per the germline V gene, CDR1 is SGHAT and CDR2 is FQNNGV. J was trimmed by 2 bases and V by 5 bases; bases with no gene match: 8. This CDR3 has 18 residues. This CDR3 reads CASSPGTSGRPAYNEQFF. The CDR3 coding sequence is TGTGCCAGCAGCCCGGGGACTAGCGGGAGACCTGCCTACAATGAGCAGTTCTTC.

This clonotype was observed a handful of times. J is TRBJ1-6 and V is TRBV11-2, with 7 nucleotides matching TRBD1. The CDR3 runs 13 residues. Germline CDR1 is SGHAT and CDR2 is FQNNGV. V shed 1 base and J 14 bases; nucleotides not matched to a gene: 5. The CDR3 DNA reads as TGTGCCAGCAGCTTAGCGGCAGGGGGTACCCTCCACTTT. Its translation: CASSLAAGGTLHF.

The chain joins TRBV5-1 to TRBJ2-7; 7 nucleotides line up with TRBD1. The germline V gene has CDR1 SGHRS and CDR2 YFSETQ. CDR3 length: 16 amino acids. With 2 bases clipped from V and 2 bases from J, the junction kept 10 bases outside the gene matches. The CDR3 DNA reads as TGCGCCAGCAGCTTCCGAGGGGGCCGGCCGACCTACGAGCAGTACTTC. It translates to CASSFRGGRPTYEQYF.

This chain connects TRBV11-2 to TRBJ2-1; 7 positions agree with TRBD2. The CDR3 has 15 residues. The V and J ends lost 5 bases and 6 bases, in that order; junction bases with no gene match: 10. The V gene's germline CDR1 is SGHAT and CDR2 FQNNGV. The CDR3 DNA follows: TGTGCCAGCAGCACCCGGCGCGGGAGAAGCAATGAGCAGTTCTTC. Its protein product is CASSTRRGRSNEQFF.

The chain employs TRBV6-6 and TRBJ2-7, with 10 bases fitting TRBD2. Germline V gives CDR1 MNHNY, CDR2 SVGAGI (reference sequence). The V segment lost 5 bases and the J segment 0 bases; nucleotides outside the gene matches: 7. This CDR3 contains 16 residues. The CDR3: CASSQGGLAVSYEQYF. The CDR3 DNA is TGTGCCAGCAGTCAGGGAGGACTAGCGGTCTCCTACGAGCAGTACTTC.

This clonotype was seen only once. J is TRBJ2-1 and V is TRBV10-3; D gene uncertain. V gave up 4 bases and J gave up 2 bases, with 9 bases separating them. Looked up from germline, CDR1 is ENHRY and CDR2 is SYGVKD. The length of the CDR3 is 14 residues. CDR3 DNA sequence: TGTGCCATCAGTGGGGGTCTTGCCTACAATGAGCAGTTCTTC. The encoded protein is CAISGGLAYNEQFF.

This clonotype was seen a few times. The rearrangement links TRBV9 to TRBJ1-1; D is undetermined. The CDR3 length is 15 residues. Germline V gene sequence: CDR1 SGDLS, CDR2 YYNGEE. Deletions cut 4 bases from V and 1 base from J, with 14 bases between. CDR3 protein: CASSLRGSPNTEAFF. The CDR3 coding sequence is TGTGCCAGCAGCCTGCGCGGGTCCCCGAACACTGAAGCTTTCTTT.

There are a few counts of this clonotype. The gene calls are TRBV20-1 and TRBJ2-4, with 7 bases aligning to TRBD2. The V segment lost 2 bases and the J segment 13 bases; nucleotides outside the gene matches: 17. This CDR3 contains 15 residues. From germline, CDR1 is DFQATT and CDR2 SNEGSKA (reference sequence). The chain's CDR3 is CSARRDYGGPGYQYF. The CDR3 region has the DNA TGCAGTGCTAGAAGGGACTACGGGGGACCAGGGTACCAGTACTTC.

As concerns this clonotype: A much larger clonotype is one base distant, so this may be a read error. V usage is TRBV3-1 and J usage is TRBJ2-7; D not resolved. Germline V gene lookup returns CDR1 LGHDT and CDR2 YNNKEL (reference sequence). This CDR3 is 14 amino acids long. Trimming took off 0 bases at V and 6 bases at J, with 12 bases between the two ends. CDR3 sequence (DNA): TGTGCCAGCAGCCAAGAAGCCGGCCCCTTCGAGCAGTACTTC. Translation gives CASSQEAGPFEQYF.

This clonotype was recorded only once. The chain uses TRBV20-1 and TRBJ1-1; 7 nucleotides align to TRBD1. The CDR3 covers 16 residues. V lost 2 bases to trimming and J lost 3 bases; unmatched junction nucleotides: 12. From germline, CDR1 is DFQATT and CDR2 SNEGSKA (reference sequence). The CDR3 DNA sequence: TGCAGTGCTAGAAAAGAGGGGGGACAGTTGTACACTGAAGCTTTCTTT. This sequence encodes CSARKEGGQLYTEAFF.

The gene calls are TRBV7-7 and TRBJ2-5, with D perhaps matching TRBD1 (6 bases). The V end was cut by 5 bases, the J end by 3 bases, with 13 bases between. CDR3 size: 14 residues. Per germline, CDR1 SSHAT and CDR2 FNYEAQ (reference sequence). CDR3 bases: TGTGCCAGCAGCGGGGGCCCCACCGAAGAGACCCAGTACTTC. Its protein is CASSGGPTEETQYF.

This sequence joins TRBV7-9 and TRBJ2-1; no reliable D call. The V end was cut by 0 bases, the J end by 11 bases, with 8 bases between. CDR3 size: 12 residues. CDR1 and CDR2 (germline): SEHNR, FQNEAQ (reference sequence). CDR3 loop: CASSLAAEKQFF. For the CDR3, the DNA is TGTGCCAGCAGCTTAGCGGCAGAGAAGCAGTTCTTC.

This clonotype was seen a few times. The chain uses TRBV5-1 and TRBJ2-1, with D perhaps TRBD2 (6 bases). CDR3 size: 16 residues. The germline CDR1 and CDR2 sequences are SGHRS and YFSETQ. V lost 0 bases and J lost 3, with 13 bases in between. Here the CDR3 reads CASSLEVREVYNEQFF. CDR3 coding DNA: TGCGCCAGCAGCTTGGAAGTCAGGGAGGTCTACAATGAGCAGTTCTTC.

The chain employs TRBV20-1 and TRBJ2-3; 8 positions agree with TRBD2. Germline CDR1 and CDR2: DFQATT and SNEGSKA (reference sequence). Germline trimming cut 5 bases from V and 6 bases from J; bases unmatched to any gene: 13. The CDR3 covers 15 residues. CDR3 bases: TGCAGTGCTCCCGTAGGAGCGGGAGTGTCGGATACGCAGTATTTT. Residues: CSAPVGAGVSDTQYF.

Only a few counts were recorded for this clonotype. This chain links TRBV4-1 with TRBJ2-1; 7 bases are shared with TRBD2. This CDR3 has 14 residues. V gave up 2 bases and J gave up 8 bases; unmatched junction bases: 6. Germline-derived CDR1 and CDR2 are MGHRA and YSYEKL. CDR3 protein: CASSQWTSSDEQFF. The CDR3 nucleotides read TGCGCCAGCAGCCAATGGACTAGTTCGGATGAGCAGTTCTTC.

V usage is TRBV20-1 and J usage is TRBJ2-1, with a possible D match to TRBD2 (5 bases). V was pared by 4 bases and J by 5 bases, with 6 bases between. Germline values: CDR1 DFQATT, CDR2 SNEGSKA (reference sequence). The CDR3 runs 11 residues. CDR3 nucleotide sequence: TGCAGTGCTAACGGGAACAATGAGCAGTTCTTC. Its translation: CSANGNNEQFF.

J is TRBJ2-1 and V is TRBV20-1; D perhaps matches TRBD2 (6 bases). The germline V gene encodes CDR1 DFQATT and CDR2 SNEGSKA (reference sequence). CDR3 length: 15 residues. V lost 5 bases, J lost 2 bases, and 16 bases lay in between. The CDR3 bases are TGCAGTGCTCGGGACTTAACGGCAGCCTACAATGAGCAGTTCTTC. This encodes CSARDLTAAYNEQFF.

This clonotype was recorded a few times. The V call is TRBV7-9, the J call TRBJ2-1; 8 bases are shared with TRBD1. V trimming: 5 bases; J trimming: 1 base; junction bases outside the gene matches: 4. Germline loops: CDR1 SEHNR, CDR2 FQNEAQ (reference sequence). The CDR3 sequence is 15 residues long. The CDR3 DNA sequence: TGTGCCAGCAGCCAGAGACAGGGGTCCTACAATGAGCAGTTCTTC. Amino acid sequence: CASSQRQGSYNEQFF.

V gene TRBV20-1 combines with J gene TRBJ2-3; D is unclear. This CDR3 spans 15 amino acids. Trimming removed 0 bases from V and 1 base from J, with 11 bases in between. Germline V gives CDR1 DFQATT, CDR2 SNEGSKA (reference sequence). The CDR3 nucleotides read TGCAGTGCTAGAGAGCTAGGCGTCGGCACAGATACGCAGTATTTT. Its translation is CSARELGVGTDTQYF.

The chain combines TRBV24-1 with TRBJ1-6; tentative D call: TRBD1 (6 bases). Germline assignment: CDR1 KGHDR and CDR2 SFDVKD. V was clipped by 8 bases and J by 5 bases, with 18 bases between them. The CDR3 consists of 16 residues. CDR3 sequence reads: CATTVVGALNNSPLHF. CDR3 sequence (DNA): TGTGCCACCACAGTCGTGGGGGCGCTCAATAATTCACCCCTCCACTTT.

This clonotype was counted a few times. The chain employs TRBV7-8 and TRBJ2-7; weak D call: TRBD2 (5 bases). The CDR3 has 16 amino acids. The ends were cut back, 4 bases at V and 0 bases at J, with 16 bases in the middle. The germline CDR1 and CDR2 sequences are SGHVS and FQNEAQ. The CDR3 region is CASSSGPDFSSYEQYF. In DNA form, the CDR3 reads TGTGCCAGCAGCTCCGGCCCGGACTTCAGCTCCTACGAGCAGTACTTC.

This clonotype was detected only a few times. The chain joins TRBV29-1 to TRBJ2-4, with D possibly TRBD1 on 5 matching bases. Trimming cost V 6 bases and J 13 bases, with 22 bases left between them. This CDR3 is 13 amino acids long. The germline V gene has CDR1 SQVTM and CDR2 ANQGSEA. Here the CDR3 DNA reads TGCAGCGTGCTCCGACAGATCCCCTTGAAGCAGTACTTC. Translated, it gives CSVLRQIPLKQYF.